These T cell receptor beta chains were read from a single sample in a study of blood T cell repertoires in COVID-19. Using immunoSEQ multiplex PCR, the repertoire was profiled, and TCRdb retains in-frame clones only, with some absent. Of about 110,000 clones in the sample, over 80% were seen once. Sequenced input: peripheral blood. The origin of the receptors is a woman between 70 and 85 years old with acute or convalescent COVID-19. Both conserved end residues are part of each CDR3. A D gene is named only where the DNA matches it firmly. Part of the rows lack a size; the others show once, few, many or a class for expanded clones.

-,-,TRBJ2-3,TRBV19,TGTGCCAGTAGCGTGAGCGGGTCTAGCACAGATACGCAGTATTTT,CASSVSGSSTDTQYF
-,-,TRBJ2-7,TRBV5-1,TGCGCCAGCAGCTTGAGTGGGGTGCGGGACGAGCAGTACTTC,CASSLSGVRDEQYF
-,-,TRBJ2-7,TRBV18,TGTGCCAGCTCCCCGACCGGGACTTCTTCCTACGAGCAGTACTTC,CASSPTGTSSYEQYF
-,-,TRBJ2-3,TRBV19,TGTGCCAGTAGTGCCGACTATTGGGGCACAGATACGCAGTATTTT,CASSADYWGTDTQYF
-,-,TRBJ1-2,TRBV6-5,TGTGCCAGCAGTTACCCGCAAGACAAAGGGGACTATGGCTACACCTTC,CASSYPQDKGDYGYTF
-,once,TRBJ2-1,TRBV7-2,TGTGCCAGCAGCTTAGGGGCGCTTGAGCAGTTCTTC,CASSLGALEQFF
-,-,TRBJ1-1,TRBV7-2,TGTGCCAGCAGCTTGGACAGGAACACTGAAGCTTTCTTT,CASSLDRNTEAFF
-,-,TRBJ2-1,TRBV20-1,TGCAGTGCTAGTCTGGGGGCGAGTCAGAATGAGCAGTTCTTC,CSASLGASQNEQFF
-,-,TRBJ2-1,TRBV11-2,TGTGCCAGCAGCTTAGCATTCGGCGGAGATGAGCAGTTCTTC,CASSLAFGGDEQFF
TRBD1,-,TRBJ1-1,TRBV6-5,TGTGCCAGCAGGGGGGACAGGGGTCTGTGGACTGAAGCTTTCTTT,CASRGDRGLWTEAFF
TRBD2,-,TRBJ2-7,TRBV6-5,TGTGCCAGCAGTTTCGTCGGGAGCGGGAGCGGAGGCGAGCAGTACTTC,CASSFVGSGSGGEQYF
-,-,TRBJ1-1,TRBV3-1/TRBV3-2,TGTGCCAGCAGCTCCGGACTGGGGAACACTGAAGCTTTCTTT,CASSSGLGNTEAFF
-,-,TRBJ2-1,TRBV19,TGTGCCAGTAGTATAGAGTCGGTCTACCAGGGTGAGCAGTTCTTC,CASSIESVYQGEQFF
TRBD2,few,TRBJ2-3,TRBV19,TGTGCCAGTAGTATAGAGAAGCGGGGGCCCGCAGATACGCAGTATTTT,CASSIEKRGPADTQYF
-,-,TRBJ2-1,TRBV6-6,TGTGCCAGCAGTCAGGACTCCCAGGGGAACAATGAGCAGTTCTTC,CASSQDSQGNNEQFF
-,once,TRBJ1-3,TRBV24-1,TGTGCCACCAGGGGGGGGACTTCCAGCTCTGGAAACACCATATATTTT,CATRGGTSSSGNTIYF
-,-,TRBJ1-1,TRBV6-6,TGTGCCAGCAGTTTAGAACTGAACACTGAAGCTTTCTTT,CASSLELNTEAFF
TRBD1,-,TRBJ2-1,TRBV19,TGTGCCAGCCGACCCGACAGGGACTCCTACAATGAGCAGTTCTTC,CASRPDRDSYNEQFF
-,-,TRBJ1-1,TRBV5-4,TGTGCCAGCAGCCCCCCACAGGGATTCACGGACACTGAAGCTTTCTTT,CASSPPQGFTDTEAFF
TRBD2,-,TRBJ2-3,TRBV29-1,TGCAGCGTTGAAGATGCGGTAGCGGGGGGGTCCGGGACGCAGTATTTT,CSVEDAVAGGSGTQYF
TRBD1,few,TRBJ1-2,TRBV4-2,TGTGCCAGCAGCCAACCCTGGGAGACAGGGTCTTGGTATGGCTACACCTTC,CASSQPWETGSWYGYTF
-,-,TRBJ1-5,TRBV23-1,TGCGCCAGCAGTCAAGGAGTGCGTGGCAATCAGCCCCAGCATTTT,CASSQGVRGNQPQHF
TRBD2,few,TRBJ2-7,TRBV5-4,TGTGCCAGCAGCTATGGGGGACTAGCGGGAGGGAAAGGCTACGAGCAGTACTTC,CASSYGGLAGGKGYEQYF
-,-,TRBJ2-1,TRBV6-4,TGTGCCAGCAGTGCCCGGGGGGCGTACAATGAGCAGTTCTTC,CASSARGAYNEQFF
TRBD2,-,TRBJ2-7,TRBV20-1,TGCAGTGCTAGTGGCGGGAGGGGTACGGACGAGCAGTACTTC,CSASGGRGTDEQYF
TRBD2,once,TRBJ2-7,TRBV3-1/TRBV3-2,TGTGCCAGCAGCGTTACCGCCAGCGGGAGTGGGGAGCAGTACTTC,CASSVTASGSGEQYF
TRBD1,-,TRBJ2-2,TRBV27,TGTGCCAGCAGTTTATTAGGCAGGGGGCCTGACACCGGGGAGCTGTTTTTT,CASSLLGRGPDTGELFF
TRBD1,-,TRBJ2-4,TRBV4-1,TGCGCCAGCAGCCAGGGCACAGGGGGCTTAACCAAAAACATTCAGTACTTC,CASSQGTGGLTKNIQYF
-,few,TRBJ1-2,TRBV6-1,TGTGCCAGCAGTTCCCGGGATACTGGCTACACCTTC,CASSSRDTGYTF
TRBD2,-,TRBJ2-1,TRBV19,TGTGCCAGTACGACCGGGACTAGCGGTTCGAATGAGCAGTTCTTC,CASTTGTSGSNEQFF
TRBD1,-,TRBJ1-2,TRBV2,TGTGCCAGCAGTGGGACAGGGGGCTACTATGGCTACACCTTC,CASSGTGGYYGYTF
TRBD1,-,TRBJ1-6,TRBV5-1,TGCGCCAGCAGCTTGGGACAGGGCAGCATAGATTCACCCCTCCACTTT,CASSLGQGSIDSPLHF
TRBD2,-,TRBJ2-3,TRBV29-1,TGCAGCGTGGAACTAGCGGGAATCACAGATACGCAGTATTTT,CSVELAGITDTQYF
-,-,TRBJ2-3,TRBV7-3,TGTGCCAGCAGCCGGGACATCACAGATACGCAGTATTTT,CASSRDITDTQYF
-,-,TRBJ1-1,TRBV15,TGTGCCACCAGCAGTGGGGAGGTGAACACTGAAGCTTTCTTT,CATSSGEVNTEAFF
TRBD1,-,TRBJ2-6,TRBV19,TGTGCCAGTAGTGCCGGGACAGGTTTGGGTTCTGGGGCCAACGTCCTGACTTTC,CASSAGTGLGSGANVLTF
TRBD2,-,TRBJ2-3,TRBV7-8,TGTGCCAGCAGCATCACTAGCGGAGAAAGCACAGATACGCAGTATTTT,CASSITSGESTDTQYF
TRBD1,-,TRBJ2-7,TRBV4-1,TGCGCCAGCAGCCACACTTACGCCGGGACAGGGGAAGGCGAGCAGTACTTC,CASSHTYAGTGEGEQYF
-,-,TRBJ2-5,TRBV28,TGTGCCAGCTCACTAGGGGGGGGCTCGAAGACCCAGTACTTC,CASSLGGGSKTQYF
-,-,TRBJ1-3,TRBV7-2,TGTGCCAGCAGCTTAGCGGCAGGGCTTAGGGGAAACACCATATATTTT,CASSLAAGLRGNTIYF
-,-,TRBJ2-3,TRBV7-9,TGTGCCAGCAGCTTAGCCCTGAGCACAGATACGCAGTATTTT,CASSLALSTDTQYF